The present TCR beta chain was sequenced within a study of neurological immune-mediated disorders (dated by TCRdb to the late 2010s). About the study as a whole: Among the 34 multiple sclerosis patients, relapsing-remitting MS was present in 31 and secondary progressive MS was present in 3. Peripheral blood TCR-beta repertoires from HTLV-I-associated myelopathy (HAM/TSP) patients, multiple sclerosis patients and healthy controls were compared by UMI-based sequencing. Alongside PBMC samples, the set of approximately 100 TCR-beta libraries contained longitudinal samples, technical triplicates, and paired CD4+ and CD8+ T-cell subsets that had been sorted. The cohort was made up of around 70 subjects, consisting of roughly 14 HAM/TSP patients, some 34 multiple sclerosis patients and about 20 healthy controls.

This clonotype has only a few counts. The antigen it recognizes is unknown. Per-nucleotide qualities are absent, and no much larger clonotype sits a single base away. cDNA synthesis used template-switch 5'RACE with a primer carrying a 10-nucleotide random unique molecular identifier tagging each TCR transcript. Every sequencing run covered 15-18 subjects and yielded more than 180 million TCR-beta sequences. The RNeasy kit was used for extraction of total RNA. The KAPA Real-time Library Amplification kit was used to amplify TCR-beta VDJ regions with primers targeting the TCR constant region and the 5'RACE anchor. Sample indexes and Illumina adaptors were added in a first PCR, after which library yield was increased in a second PCR. The roughly 650 bp TCR product was size-selected on a 2% E-gel SizeSelection system after Ampure bead purification. Before pooling, libraries had their quality checked on a Bioanalyzer, their concentration measured with Qubit, and their quantity determined with the Kapa Library Quantification kit. Libraries were sequenced paired-end 2 x 150 bp on an Illumina HiSeq 2500. To increase sequence diversity, 25-30% phiX was spiked into each library pool. Per the authors' processing: The quality-filtered reads were processed with the UMI-based MiGEC pipeline, whose error correction step removed more than 75% of the raw TCR sequences. IMGT germline references were used for alignment of VDJ genes, and clonotypes were defined by a unique CDR3 amino acid sequence together with V-J genes. Clonal expansion, Shannon diversity and CDR3 relatedness were evaluated with VDJtools (CalcPairwiseDistances, ClusterSamples), while phylogenetic trees were built in CLCbio workbench. Clones with at least 8 unique UMIs were defined as expanded, with this threshold being based on coefficient-of-variation modelling across technical triplicates. TCRdb took the public reads, trimmed them with fastp at Q25, ran MiXCR for clone calling and kept in-frame beta chains. Every CDR3 protein is listed once, alongside the most common genes and DNA of its rows. For this entry, the V and J calls and clone size follow TCRdb and not the study's own pipeline. For this sample there are 55,000 to 70,000 distinct CDR3 sequences; under 5.5% appear just once. Roughly 3.2% of the sample is held by the ten biggest clonotypes.

The full study reports these points: No identical CDR3 amino acid sequences were found to be shared among expanded clones across subjects, suggesting that TCR-beta repertoires were private in all groups. TCR clonal expansion was greatest in HAM/TSP patients and smallest in MS patients, who ranked below even healthy controls. Repertoires from 18 of 34 MS patients were grouped by phylogenetic analysis into a cluster of related CDR3 sequences, suggesting a possible repertoire-level signature. The MS cluster showed no association with clinical or MRI features, and the authors stated that larger cohorts are needed.

For unsorted PBMC libraries, 2 million PBMCs were used after storage in RNAlater at -80 degrees C until RNA extraction. Multiple sclerosis patients were enrolled in a US clinical protocol evaluating disease progression by magnetic resonance imaging. PBMCs were separated from peripheral blood using Ficoll-Hypaque density gradient centrifugation and then cryopreserved in liquid nitrogen. V loses 5 bases of germline sequence and J loses 4 bases, and the interval between the two ends is 10 bases. The CDR3 spans 13 residues, from the cysteine through the phenylalanine. Of all the DNA, just the CDR3 is kept, 39 bases in frame from base 1. CDR1 and CDR2 are drawn from the germline V gene: SGHTA, FQGNSA.

The sequenced material came from PBMCs. This receptor chain uses TRBV7-2 and TRBJ2-3, with the identity of the D gene unclear. The sequence came from a woman aged 50 to 60 with multiple sclerosis. CDR3 loop: CASSPAPADTQYF. The sequenced DNA is TGTGCCAGCAGCCCGGCGCCCGCAGATACGCAGTATTTT.